This T cell receptor (beta chain) was sequenced for a study of blood T cell repertoires in COVID-19. Background on the study: From T cells, B-cell-depleted T cells, or PBMCs came the material, which was cDNA or gDNA.

Assay used: immunoSEQ multiplex PCR; TCRdb lists only in-frame clones, some missing. Here the sample spans approximately 270,000 clones, 70% to 90% being singletons. V was pared by 4 bases and J by 4 bases, with 8 bases between. The germline gives CDR1 SGHRS, CDR2 YFSETQ. The CDR3 spans 13 residues. The age range of participants was about 18 to 95 years, with residence in about two dozen US areas. Assignment of participants to cohorts was predicated upon participant-reported clinical history. This clone was counted between two and nine times. The sequence was collected from a woman in her twenties or thirties who had recovered from COVID-19. The rearrangement joins TRBV5-1 to TRBJ1-4; no clear D. Material: PBMCs or T cells enriched from blood (not recorded which). Here the CDR3 DNA reads TGCGCCAGCAGCCCCAACAGTAATGAAAAACTGTTTTTT. Amino acid sequence: CASSPNSNEKLFF. Full variable domain (rest looked up from reference TRBV5-1 and TRBJ1-4): KAGVTQTPRYLIKTRGQQVTLSCSPISGHRSVSWYQQTPGQGLQFLFEYFSETQRNKGNFPGRFSGRQFSNSRSEMNVSTLELGDSALYLCASSPNSNEKLFFGSGTQLSVL.